This TCR beta chain comes out of a study of early T cells in non-severe SARS-CoV-2 infection. Study-level information: Sequencing of unsorted whole blood was done on bulk RNA, leaving chains unpaired.

Study-wide results and limits: Private and CD4 specificities were missed by VDJdb matching, skewed to anti-spike CD8.

Researchers attached unique molecular identifiers to individual cDNA molecules. Using its own MiXCR run on the 5' RACE reads, TCRdb lists one record per CDR3 protein. The repertoire holds about 98,000 distinct CDR3 sequences, with 14% as singletons. As regards this clonotype: Antigen specificity is unknown.

V was shortened by 0 bases and J by 5 bases, with 7 bases between the two germline ends. Germline V gene sequence: CDR1 SGHNT, CDR2 YENEEA. The CDR3 contains 13 residues. The chain couples TRBV11-3 to TRBJ2-5; maybe TRBD2 (5 bases). This sequence was found in an adult who was a healthcare worker with PCR-confirmed SARS-CoV-2 infection or an uninfected control (not recorded which). The specimen was whole blood. The CDR3: CASSLDGEETQYF. Written as DNA, the CDR3 is TGTGCCAGCAGCTTAGACGGGGAGGAGACCCAGTACTTC.